One T cell receptor beta chain is described in this entry. The antigen is not known. This sample was taken from a study of post-analysis software for immune sequencing data. The overall study: The courses of disease that were included comprised relapsing-remitting, secondary progressive and progressive-relapsing multiple sclerosis. The study's findings and limits: TRBV5-6, TRBV5-1 and TRBV20-1 were among roughly five TRBV segments more frequent in patients than controls. The F measure placed samples prepared in the same batch into strongly shared clusters.

cDNA libraries for TCR beta contained unique molecular identifiers. TCRdb itself ran the PCR reads through MiXCR, one entry per CDR3 protein. The sample lists 400,000 to 500,000 distinct CDR3 sequences; 35% to 45% were seen once. Trimming removed 7 bases from V and 4 bases from J, with 13 bases in between. Looked up from germline, CDR1 is MRHNA and CDR2 is SNTAGT. The CDR3 totals 14 residues. This sequence originates from a girl aged 2-10 years with multiple sclerosis. Sequenced sample: blood. V usage is TRBV6-4 and J usage is TRBJ2-2; TRBD2 is a possible D gene (6 bases). The CDR3 protein is CASTTSLRTGELFF. In DNA, the CDR3 is TGTGCCAGCACCACTAGCCTCCGCACCGGGGAGCTGTTTTTT.